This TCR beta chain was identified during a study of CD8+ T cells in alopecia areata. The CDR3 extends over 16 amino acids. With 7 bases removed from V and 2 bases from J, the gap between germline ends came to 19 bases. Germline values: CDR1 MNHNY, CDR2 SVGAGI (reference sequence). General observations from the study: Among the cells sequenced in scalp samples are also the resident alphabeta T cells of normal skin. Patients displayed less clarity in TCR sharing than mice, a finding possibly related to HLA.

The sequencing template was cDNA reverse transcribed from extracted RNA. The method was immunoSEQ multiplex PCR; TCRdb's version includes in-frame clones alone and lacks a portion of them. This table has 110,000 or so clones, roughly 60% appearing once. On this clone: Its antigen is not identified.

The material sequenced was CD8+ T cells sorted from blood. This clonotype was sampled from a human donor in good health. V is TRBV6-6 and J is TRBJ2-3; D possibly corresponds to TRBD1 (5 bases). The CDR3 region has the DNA TGTGCCAGCACGGAAACGACAGTTTTTCCCACAGATACGCAGTATTTT. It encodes CASTETTVFPTDTQYF.